Listed below are T cell receptor beta chains from one sample, sequenced in a study of shared clonotypes between healthy human individuals. TCRdb's table, derived via immunoSEQ multiplex PCR, lists solely in-frame clones and lacks some. The sample lists approximately 980,000 clones, 60% to 85% occurring once. Sequenced input: memory CD4+ T cells sorted from blood. These TCRs come from a man between 18 and 35 years old in good health. Both conserved end residues are part of each CDR3. Some rows mark clone size as missing; the rest say once, few, many or name a class of expanded clone.

abundance: -; j_gene: TRBJ1-5; v_gene: TRBV6-5; CDR3aa: CASRTGNNQPQHF
abundance: -; j_gene: TRBJ2-3; v_gene: TRBV9; CDR3aa: CASSLGLAGVFGTDTQYF
abundance: -; j_gene: TRBJ1-3; v_gene: TRBV5-4; CDR3aa: CASSLPGNGNTIYF
abundance: -; j_gene: TRBJ1-6; v_gene: TRBV28; CDR3aa: CASTSGTGSWVIISPLHF
abundance: -; j_gene: TRBJ2-3; v_gene: TRBV19; CDR3aa: CASIDGRDFSTDTQYF
abundance: -; j_gene: TRBJ2-6; v_gene: TRBV6-5; CDR3aa: CASSKRGPGANVLTF
abundance: few; j_gene: TRBJ2-3; v_gene: TRBV4-1; CDR3aa: CASSRGLAGGQDTQYF
abundance: -; j_gene: TRBJ2-3; v_gene: TRBV7-2; CDR3aa: CASSLEAGGGRADTQYF
abundance: -; j_gene: TRBJ2-7; v_gene: TRBV27; CDR3aa: CASSFGPYYEQYF
abundance: -; j_gene: TRBJ1-1; v_gene: TRBV6-5; CDR3aa: CASSSVDSTEAFF
abundance: -; j_gene: TRBJ2-5; v_gene: TRBV6-1; CDR3aa: CASSGQTYQETQYF
abundance: -; j_gene: TRBJ1-3; v_gene: TRBV6-6; CDR3aa: CASSDRQLSGNTIYF
abundance: -; j_gene: TRBJ2-7; v_gene: TRBV2; CDR3aa: CASTLQGARGYEQYF
abundance: -; j_gene: TRBJ1-1; v_gene: TRBV15; CDR3aa: CATSRGGTDTEAFF
abundance: -; j_gene: TRBJ2-4; v_gene: TRBV5-6; CDR3aa: CASSLVNGGAKNIQYF
abundance: once; j_gene: TRBJ1-3; v_gene: TRBV6-6; CDR3aa: CASSYSSGAGNTIYF
abundance: -; j_gene: TRBJ1-1; v_gene: TRBV18; CDR3aa: CASSPQNRGNTEAFF
abundance: few; j_gene: TRBJ2-3; v_gene: TRBV4-1; CDR3aa: CASSGRGTDTQYF